One TCR beta chain is described in this entry. The sample belongs to a study of blood T cell repertoires in COVID-19. Study-wide background: COVID-19 samples collected from the United States, Italy and Spain covered acute and convalescent phases. The analysed material was cDNA or gDNA that came from T cells, B-cell-depleted T cells, or PBMCs.

The authors' processing: The authors estimated nucleated cell counts from reference gene primer amplification. Assay: immunoSEQ multiplex PCR; the TCRdb copy retains only in-frame clones and omits some. For V, J and clone size, that table is used; D and trimming come from the DNA. The sample has 250,000 to 300,000 clones; roughly nine tenths are singletons. Germline values: CDR1 MNHNS, CDR2 SASEGT. This CDR3 spans 16 amino acids. The trim removed 4 bases at V and 5 bases at J, leaving 9 bases unmatched. This clonotype was obtained from a woman in her fifties or sixties who had recovered from COVID-19. The specimen sequenced was peripheral blood. The chain combines TRBV6-1 with TRBJ1-5; the match to TRBD1 covers 9 bases. Written as DNA, the CDR3 is TGTGCCAGCAGTGCCACCTTGGGACAGGGCCATCAGCCCCAGCATTTT. This encodes CASSATLGQGHQPQHF.